A single sample is the source of the 16 T cell receptor beta chains below, sequenced in a study of early T cells in non-severe SARS-CoV-2 infection. TCRdb redid the calling of the 5' RACE reads with MiXCR, one entry per CDR3 protein. This sample has 40,000 or so distinct CDR3 sequences; 5% to 6.5% occur once, and the top ten carry 6%. The specimen was whole blood, collected at baseline. The receptors here all came from an adult who was a healthcare worker with PCR-confirmed SARS-CoV-2 infection or an uninfected control (not recorded which).

This chain connects TRBV12-3 or TRBV12-4 to TRBJ2-1; D might be TRBD2 (6 bases). This CDR3 region has 17 residues. Trimming took off 3 bases at V and 7 bases at J, with 22 bases between the two ends. The CDR3 DNA reads as TGTGCCAGCAGTTTTCTGGCCCGGGACTCCGCTGGGAATGAGCAGTTCTTC. This sequence encodes CASSFLARDSAGNEQFF.

Many counts were recorded for this clonotype. The chain carries TRBV7-2 and TRBJ2-1; D might be TRBD1 (6 bases). This CDR3 is 13 amino acids long. Germline V gene lookup returns CDR1 SGHTA and CDR2 FQGNSA. V was cut by 4 bases and J by 7 bases, with 11 bases left in between. The CDR3 bases are TGTGCCAGCAGCTCTCGGACAGCTAATGAGCAGTTCTTC. The encoded protein is CASSSRTANEQFF. The whole variable domain, remainder taken from reference TRBV7-2 and TRBJ2-1, is GAGVSQSPSNKVTEKGKDVELRCDPISGHTALYWYRQSLGQGLEFLIYFQGNSAPDKSGLPSDRFSAERTGGSVSTLTIQRTQQEDSAVYLCASSSRTANEQFFGPGTRLTVL.

This clonotype came up many times. The chain carries TRBV29-1 and TRBJ2-5; 7 bases map to TRBD1. V dropped 4 bases and J dropped 2; count of bases not matched to a gene: 1. This CDR3 spans 12 amino acids. CDR1 and CDR2 from the germline V gene are SQVTM and ANQGSEA. This CDR3 reads CSVGRGQETQYF. CDR3 coding DNA: TGCAGCGTTGGCAGGGGGCAAGAGACCCAGTACTTC.

The chain has TRBV29-1 and TRBJ2-5; 15 bases fit TRBD2. CDR1 SQVTM and CDR2 ANQGSEA come from the germline V gene. J was trimmed by 2 bases and V by 6 bases; bases with no gene match: 4. The CDR3 has 15 amino acids. As DNA, the CDR3 is TGCAGCGTGGGGACTAGCGGGAGGTATCAAGAGACCCAGTACTTC. Translating gives CSVGTSGRYQETQYF.

At least ten counts were recorded for this clonotype. This chain uses TRBV10-3 with TRBJ2-3; D gene ambiguous. There are 15 residues in the CDR3. From germline, CDR1 is ENHRY and CDR2 SYGVKD. Trimming took 0 bases from V and 3 from J, leaving 10 bases between them. The CDR3 here is CAISESLTGTDTQYF. CDR3 DNA sequence: TGTGCCATCAGTGAGTCTTTAACCGGGACAGATACGCAGTATTTT.

This clonotype appeared many times. This chain links TRBV20-1 with TRBJ2-7; 16 positions agree with TRBD2. The CDR3 sequence is 20 residues long. Trimming took 0 bases from V and 2 from J; bases not matched to a gene: 13. Germline assignment: CDR1 DFQATT and CDR2 SNEGSKA (reference sequence). CDR3 DNA: TGCAGTGCTAGAGATCAAGGGAGGGGACTAGCGGGAGGGCTCACCTACGAGCAGTACGTC. Translating it yields CSARDQGRGLAGGLTYEQYV.

This clonotype has ten or more counts. The chain combines TRBV4-3 with TRBJ2-7, with 8 bases aligning to TRBD2. Germline CDR1 is LGHNA and CDR2 is YSLEER. This CDR3 region has 16 residues. V trimming: 1 base; J trimming: 2 bases; junction bases outside the gene matches: 7. The CDR3 protein is CASSQAMVAGTYEQYV. DNA of the CDR3: TGCGCCAGCAGCCAAGCGATGGTAGCGGGGACCTACGAGCAGTACGTC.

This clonotype was observed at least ten times. The chain uses TRBV7-9 and TRBJ2-5; D uncertain. Trimming stripped 9 bases from V and 5 bases from J, with 7 bases between. The CDR3 has 10 residues. The germline gives CDR1 SEHNR, CDR2 FQNEAQ (reference sequence). The CDR3 here is CASSGETQYF. CDR3 coding DNA: TGTGCCAGTTCTGGGGAGACCCAGTACTTC.

This clonotype has ten or more counts. The chain joins TRBV29-1 to TRBJ2-3; D not certain. The V gene's germline CDR1 is SQVTM and CDR2 ANQGSEA. V shed 4 bases and J shed 4 bases, with 3 bases lying between them. CDR3 length equals 10 residues. The CDR3 DNA sequence: TGCAGCGTTGCAGCAGATACGCAGTATTTT. Translated, it gives CSVAADTQYF.

The gene calls are TRBV14 and TRBJ2-2; D not certain. Germline loops: CDR1 SGHDN, CDR2 FVKESK. This CDR3 has 16 residues. The V end was cut by 5 bases, the J end by 6 bases, with 19 bases between. The CDR3, as DNA: TGTGCCAGCAGCGCAGACTCCCCGTTCTTAGCCGGGGAGCTGTTTTTT. Translation: CASSADSPFLAGELFF.

The chain recombines TRBV20-1 with TRBJ2-7; 8 bases fit TRBD2. This CDR3 has 15 residues. Looked up from germline, CDR1 is DFQATT and CDR2 is SNEGSKA (reference sequence). Trimming cost V 1 base and J 0 bases; bases outside gene matches: 5. CDR3 region: CSARVGGRYSYEQYF. As DNA, the CDR3 is TGCAGTGCTAGAGTAGGCGGGAGGTACTCCTACGAGCAGTACTTC.

This clonotype counts as medium-sized (0.01 to 0.1%). The chain combines TRBV10-1 with TRBJ1-1; unclear D gene. Trimming cost V 6 bases and J 1 base, with 9 bases left between them. The CDR3 loop spans 13 amino acids. Germline lookup yields CDR1 WNHNN and CDR2 SYGVQD (reference sequence). The CDR3 DNA reads as TGCGCCAGCAGCCTGAGTCGGAACACTGAAGCTTTCTTT. Protein product: CASSLSRNTEAFF.

This clonotype appeared many times. The chain uses TRBV10-1 and TRBJ2-3, with TRBD2 matching 10 bases. The ends lost 3 bases at V and 6 bases at J; junction bases unmatched: 9. There are 16 residues in the CDR3. Germline-derived CDR1 and CDR2 are WNHNN and SYGVQD (reference sequence). The CDR3: CASSERLAGASDTQYF. DNA of the CDR3: TGCGCCAGCAGTGAAAGGCTAGCGGGGGCCTCGGATACGCAGTATTTT.

This clonotype has ten or more counts. The chain joins TRBV7-3 to TRBJ2-5, with D maybe TRBD1 (6 bases). CDR1 is SGHTA and CDR2 is FQGTGA in the germline V gene. The length of the CDR3 is 15 residues. Between the trimmed V and J ends, which lost 5 bases and 5 bases, there was a span of 18 bases. In DNA, the CDR3 is TGTGCCAGCAGCCCCCGGGACACTTCGCGGGAGACCCAGTACTTC. Amino acids: CASSPRDTSRETQYF. Full variable domain (missing parts from reference TRBV7-3 and TRBJ2-5): GAGVSQTPSNKVTEKGKYVELRCDPISGHTALYWYRQSLGQGPEFLIYFQGTGAADDSGLPNDRFFAVRPEGSVSTLKIQRTERGDSAVYLCASSPRDTSRETQYFGPGTRLLVL.

This clonotype was counted many times. The rearrangement links TRBV6-5 to TRBJ2-1, with 11 bases identical to TRBD1. The germline CDR1 and CDR2 sequences are MNHEY and SVGAGI. The CDR3 is 14 residues long. V shed 5 bases and J 7 bases; nucleotides not matched to a gene: 4. Here the CDR3 reads CASSRTGGRNEQFF. The CDR3 nucleotides read TGTGCCAGCAGTCGGACAGGGGGCAGGAATGAGCAGTTCTTC.

The chain joins TRBV7-9 to TRBJ2-3, with D unclear. The CDR3 runs to 13 residues. The V gene's germline CDR1 is SEHNR and CDR2 FQNEAQ (reference sequence). The V gene lost 11 bases and the J gene lost 2 bases, with 14 bases spanning the gap. The CDR3 DNA reads as TGTGCCGGTGAGTGGCAGGCCACAGATACGCAGTATTTT. It encodes CAGEWQATDTQYF.